The rows below give T cell receptor beta chains drawn from one sample of a study of cytomegalovirus exposure and HLA in healthy donors. Using immunoSEQ multiplex PCR, the repertoire was profiled, and TCRdb retains in-frame clones only, with some absent. The sample has 160,000 or so clones; 70% to 85% are singletons. Material for sequencing was PBMCs. Source of these receptors: a male donor in good health and CMV-seronegative. CDR3s include the opening cysteine and the closing phenylalanine or tryptophan. A D gene is named only where the DNA matches it firmly. The size field is filled for only some rows; it gives once, few, many or a size class.

clone size,D gene,J gene,V gene,CDR3 DNA,CDR3 protein
NA,NA,TRBJ1-1,TRBV29-1,TGCAGCGCTTGGCGGGGGGCGAACACTGAAGCTTTCTTT,CSAWRGANTEAFF
NA,NA,TRBJ2-6,TRBV5-1,TGCGCCAGCAGCTTGGCGTCGTTTTCAGGGGTAGGGGCCAACGTCCTGACTTTC,CASSLASFSGVGANVLTF
NA,TRBD2,TRBJ2-3,TRBV7-3,TGTGCCAGCAGCTTAAGGGGAGCGGGAGGCAGGAGAGATACGCAGTATTTT,CASSLRGAGGRRDTQYF
NA,TRBD1,TRBJ1-2,TRBV6-1,TGTGCCAGCAGTGAAGATCTGGGGGGACAGGGGAACTATGGCTACACCTTC,CASSEDLGGQGNYGYTF
NA,NA,TRBJ1-5,TRBV28,TGTGCCAGCAGTTTCCAGGGTCCAATTCGGCCCCAGCATTTT,CASSFQGPIRPQHF
NA,TRBD1,TRBJ1-1,TRBV7-2,TGTGCCAGCAGCACTCGACAGGGCACTGAAGCTTTCTTT,CASSTRQGTEAFF
NA,TRBD2,TRBJ2-7,TRBV30,TGTGCCTGGAGCCTGGGACTAGCGGGAGGAAAAGACGAGCAGTACTTC,CAWSLGLAGGKDEQYF
NA,NA,TRBJ1-2,TRBV7-2,TGTGCCAGCAGCCCAACAGGGTTCCTCTCAGGCAACTATGGCTACACCTTC,CASSPTGFLSGNYGYTF
NA,TRBD2,TRBJ2-1,TRBV5-4,TGTGCCTGCACTAGCGGGGGAGGCTCCTACAATGAGCAGTTCTTC,CACTSGGGSYNEQFF
NA,NA,TRBJ2-4,TRBV5-1,TGCGCCAGCAGCTTGAGGGGGAGTGACAAGGGGAACATTCAGTACTTC,CASSLRGSDKGNIQYF
NA,NA,TRBJ1-4,TRBV19,TGTGCCAGTAGCTCGGATGGCAGGGGAAATGAAAAACTGTTTTTT,CASSSDGRGNEKLFF
NA,NA,TRBJ2-7,TRBV11-3,TGTGCCAGCAGCTTAGAGGGTGACAGTGGGATCTACGAGCAGTACTTC,CASSLEGDSGIYEQYF
NA,TRBD2,TRBJ2-1,TRBV27,TGTGCCAGGCCTTCCGGGGGGTTAAATGAGCAGTTCTTC,CARPSGGLNEQFF
once,TRBD2,TRBJ2-2,TRBV7-9,TGTGCCAGCAGGGGTGGACTAGCCTCCGGGGAGCTGTTTTTT,CASRGGLASGELFF
NA,NA,TRBJ1-3,TRBV5-1,TGCGCCAGCAGCTTGGTGGTCTTCTGCGGGACCCACACCATATATTTT,CASSLVVFCGTHTIYF
once,TRBD2,TRBJ2-5,TRBV19,TGTGCCAGTGGGCTAGCGGGGGAAGAGACCCAGTACTTC,CASGLAGEETQYF
NA,TRBD1,TRBJ1-1,TRBV18,TGTGCCAGCTCCCGCGGACAGGGAACGAACACTGAAGCTTTCTTT,CASSRGQGTNTEAFF
NA,NA,TRBJ1-2,TRBV4-3,TGCGCCAGCAGCCAATCTATAGCAGGGGTCTATGGCTACACCTTC,CASSQSIAGVYGYTF
NA,NA,TRBJ2-6,TRBV25-1,TGTGCCAGCAGTGAAGCGGGCCGCTCTGGGGCCAACGTCCTGACTTTC,CASSEAGRSGANVLTF
NA,NA,TRBJ2-4,TRBV6-1,TGTGCCAGCAGTGAAGAAGGACACGCCCGCCATATAAACATTCAGTACTTC,CASSEEGHARHINIQYF
NA,TRBD1,TRBJ2-1,TRBV30,TGTGCCCGGTCGAAGGGGACAGTCTGGAATGAGCAGTTCTTC,CARSKGTVWNEQFF
few,TRBD1,TRBJ2-3,TRBV7-6,TGTGCCAGCAGCTTAGGGGCAGGGGGCTCAGATACGCAGTATTTT,CASSLGAGGSDTQYF
NA,NA,TRBJ2-7,TRBV18,TGTGCCAGCTCACCACAGTCAGGTTCTCAAGCCGAGCAGTACTTC,CASSPQSGSQAEQYF
once,NA,TRBJ2-2,TRBV28,TGTGCCAGCAGTTTACAATCGGCGGGTAACACCGGGGAGCTGTTTTTT,CASSLQSAGNTGELFF
NA,TRBD1,TRBJ1-2,TRBV6-6,TGTGCCAGCAGTCGGGGACAGGGGGCGCGTGGCTACACCTTC,CASSRGQGARGYTF
NA,TRBD2,TRBJ2-5,TRBV4-2,TGTGCCAGCAGCCCCTCTAGCGGGAAAGAGACCCAGTACTTC,CASSPSSGKETQYF
few,TRBD2,TRBJ2-5,TRBV27,TGTGCCAGCAGTCCCACTAGCGTCAGAAAGACCCAGTACTTC,CASSPTSVRKTQYF
few,NA,TRBJ2-1,TRBV11-3,TGTGCCAGCAGCCACGACGGAGTACAGGACAATGAGCAGTTCTTC,CASSHDGVQDNEQFF
NA,NA,TRBJ2-2,TRBV7-2,TGTGCCAGCAGCTTAGCGAGCTCGAACACCGGGGAGCTGTTTTTT,CASSLASSNTGELFF